These 7 T cell receptor beta chains originate from one sample sequenced in a study of cytomegalovirus exposure and HLA in healthy donors. Generated by immunoSEQ multiplex PCR, the TCRdb table keeps only in-frame clones and is missing some. The sample lists approximately 300,000 clones; roughly 89% were seen once. Sequenced: PBMCs. The receptors shown here come from a young woman in good health and CMV-seronegative.

This chain uses TRBV25-1 with TRBJ2-1; 9 positions match TRBD2. Germline V CDR1 and CDR2: MGHDK, SYGVNS. CDR3 length equals 13 residues. V lost 8 bases to trimming and J lost 9 bases; unmatched junction nucleotides: 8. The CDR3 DNA sequence: TGTGCCAGCGATAGCGGGGGTGTAGGTGAGCAGTTCTTC. This encodes CASDSGGVGEQFF. Filled out from reference TRBV25-1 and TRBJ2-1, the complete variable domain reads EADIYQTPRYLVIGTGKKITLECSQTMGHDKMYWYQQDPGMELHLIHYSYGVNSTEKGDLSSESTVSRIRTEHFPLTLESARPSHTSQYLCASDSGGVGEQFFGPGTRLTVL.

The chain is built from TRBV7-7 and TRBJ2-3; no firm D call. CDR3 length equals 15 residues. Germline V CDR1 and CDR2: SSHAT, FNYEAQ (reference sequence). Trimming stripped 4 bases from V and 1 base from J, with 12 bases between. The CDR3 sequence: CASSSNPLGTDTQYF. The CDR3 DNA reads as TGTGCCAGCAGCTCGAACCCCTTAGGCACAGATACGCAGTATTTT.

This chain links TRBV2 with TRBJ2-7; 11 bases match TRBD1. CDR1 is SNHLY and CDR2 is FYNNEI in the germline V gene. The J segment lost 2 bases and the V segment lost 5 bases, leaving 14 bases of the junction unmatched. The CDR3 runs to 18 residues. The CDR3 loop is CASSTGTGGEVNAYEQYF. The CDR3 DNA sequence: TGTGCCAGCAGTACCGGGACAGGGGGGGAGGTTAACGCCTACGAGCAGTACTTC. The variable domain in full, completed from reference TRBV2 and TRBJ2-7, reads EPEVTQTPSHQVTQMGQEVILRCVPISNHLYFYWYRQILGQKVEFLVSFYNNEISEKSEIFDDQFSVERPDGSNFTLKIRSTKLEDSAMYFCASSTGTGGEVNAYEQYFGPGTRLTVT.

The chain carries TRBV2 and TRBJ2-1; 7 positions agree with TRBD2. The germline V gene has CDR1 SNHLY and CDR2 FYNNEI. The CDR3 spans 10 residues. The V and J ends lost 9 bases and 8 bases, in that order; junction bases with no gene match: 1. CDR3 coding DNA: TGTGCCAGTACTAGCGATGAGCAGTTCTTC. It codes for CASTSDEQFF.

This chain uses TRBV6-6 with TRBJ2-7; TRBD1 matches at 11 bases. V gave up 4 bases and J gave up 4 bases; unmatched junction bases: 6. The CDR3 is made up of 15 amino acids. Germline V CDR1 and CDR2: MNHNY, SVGAGI (reference sequence). The CDR3 region has the DNA TGTGCCAGCAGTTCTACCGGGACAGGGGGATACGAGCAGTACTTC. This codes for CASSSTGTGGYEQYF.

The chain joins TRBV11-2 to TRBJ1-4, with D unclear. V was cut by 8 bases and J by 8 bases, with 15 bases left in between. The CDR3 runs 13 residues. Looked up from germline, CDR1 is SGHAT and CDR2 is FQNNGV. CDR3 DNA: TGTGCCAGCCGCCAGACGGGAGGAGAAAAACTGTTTTTT. As protein: CASRQTGGEKLFF.

The genes are TRBV28 and TRBJ1-2, with D perhaps matching TRBD1 (5 bases). The length of the CDR3 is 12 residues. V shed 3 bases and J shed 10 bases, with 12 bases lying between them. The V gene's germline CDR1 is MDHEN and CDR2 SYDVKM. In nucleotides, the CDR3 is TGTGCCAGCAGTTTCCCCGGACAAGACTACACCTTC. This gives the protein CASSFPGQDYTF.